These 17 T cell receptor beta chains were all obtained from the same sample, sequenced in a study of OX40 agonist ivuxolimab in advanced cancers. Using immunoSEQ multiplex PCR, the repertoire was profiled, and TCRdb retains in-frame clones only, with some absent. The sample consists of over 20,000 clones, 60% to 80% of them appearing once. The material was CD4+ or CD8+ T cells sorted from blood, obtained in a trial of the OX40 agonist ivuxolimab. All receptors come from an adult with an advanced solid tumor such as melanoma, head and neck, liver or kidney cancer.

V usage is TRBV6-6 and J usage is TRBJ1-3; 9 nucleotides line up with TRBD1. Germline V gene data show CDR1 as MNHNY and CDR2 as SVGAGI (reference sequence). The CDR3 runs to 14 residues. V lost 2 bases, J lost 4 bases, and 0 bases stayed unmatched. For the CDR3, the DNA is TGTGCCAGCAGTTACGGACAGGGGGGAAACACCATATATTTT. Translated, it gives CASSYGQGGNTIYF.

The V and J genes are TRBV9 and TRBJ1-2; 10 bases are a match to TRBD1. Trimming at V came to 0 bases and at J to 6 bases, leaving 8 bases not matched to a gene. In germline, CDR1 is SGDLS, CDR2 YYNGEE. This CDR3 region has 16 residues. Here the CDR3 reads CASSVEFDGTGDGYTF. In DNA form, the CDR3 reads TGTGCCAGCAGCGTAGAGTTCGATGGGACAGGGGATGGCTACACCTTC.

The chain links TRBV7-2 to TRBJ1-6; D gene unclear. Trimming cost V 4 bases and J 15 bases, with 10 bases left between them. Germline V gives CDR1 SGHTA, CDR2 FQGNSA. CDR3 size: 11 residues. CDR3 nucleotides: TGTGCCAGCAGCTCCTTGTCTGGCCTCCACTTT. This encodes CASSSLSGLHF. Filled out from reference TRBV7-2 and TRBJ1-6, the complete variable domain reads GAGVSQSPSNKVTEKGKDVELRCDPISGHTALYWYRQSLGQGLEFLIYFQGNSAPDKSGLPSDRFSAERTGGSVSTLTIQRTQQEDSAVYLCASSSLSGLHFGNGTRLTVT.

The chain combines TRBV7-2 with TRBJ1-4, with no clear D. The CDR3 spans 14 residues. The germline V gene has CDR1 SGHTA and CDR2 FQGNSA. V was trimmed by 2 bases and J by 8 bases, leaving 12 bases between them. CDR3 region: CASSLHGLKEKLFF. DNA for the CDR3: TGTGCCAGCAGCTTACACGGGCTAAAGGAAAAACTGTTTTTT.

Here the CDR3 DNA reads TGTGCCAGCAGACGGACTGGGGTGGAAGGCTACACCTTC. Residues: CASRRTGVEGYTF. V gene TRBV27 combines with J gene TRBJ1-2; D uncertain. Germline V gene sequence: CDR1 MNHEY, CDR2 SMNVEV (reference sequence). The CDR3 loop spans 13 amino acids. The V end lost 6 bases, the J end lost 8 bases, and 16 bases lay between the germline ends.

CDR3 nucleotide sequence: TGTGCCATCAGAAAGAGGACAGGGGACGGGGAGCTGTTTTTT. Residues: CAIRKRTGDGELFF. The V and J genes are TRBV10-3 and TRBJ2-2, with 9 bases identical to TRBD1. Looked up from germline, CDR1 is ENHRY and CDR2 is SYGVKD. J was trimmed by 7 bases and V by 6 bases; bases with no gene match: 6. The CDR3 consists of 14 residues.

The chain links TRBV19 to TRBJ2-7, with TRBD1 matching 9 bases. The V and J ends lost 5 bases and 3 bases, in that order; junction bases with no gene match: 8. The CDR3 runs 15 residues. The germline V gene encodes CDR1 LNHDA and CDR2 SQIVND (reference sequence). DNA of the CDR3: TGTGCCAGTAGTCCCACAGGGGGCGAAATCTACGAGCAGTACTTC. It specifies CASSPTGGEIYEQYF.

This chain's CDR3 is CASSDREFSGEQFF. The CDR3 region has the DNA TGTGCCAGCAGTGACAGGGAGTTTTCAGGAGAGCAGTTCTTC. This chain connects TRBV6-4 to TRBJ2-1, with D perhaps TRBD2 (5 bases). The CDR3 totals 14 residues. Germline CDR1 and CDR2: MRHNA and SNTAGT. The V and J ends lost 2 bases and 10 bases respectively, with 15 bases between them.

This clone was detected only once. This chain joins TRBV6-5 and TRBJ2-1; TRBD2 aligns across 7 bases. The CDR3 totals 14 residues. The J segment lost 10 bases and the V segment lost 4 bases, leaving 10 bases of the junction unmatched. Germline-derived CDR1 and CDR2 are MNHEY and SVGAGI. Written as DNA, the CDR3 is TGTGCCAGCAGTTCCGGACTAGAGGGTCAGGAGCAGTTCTTC. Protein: CASSSGLEGQEQFF.

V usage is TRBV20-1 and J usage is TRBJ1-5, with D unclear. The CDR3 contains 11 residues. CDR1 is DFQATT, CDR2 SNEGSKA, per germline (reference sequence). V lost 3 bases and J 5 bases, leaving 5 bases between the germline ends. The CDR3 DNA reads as TGCAGTGCTAGCGTGGATCAGCCCCAGCATTTT. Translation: CSASVDQPQHF.

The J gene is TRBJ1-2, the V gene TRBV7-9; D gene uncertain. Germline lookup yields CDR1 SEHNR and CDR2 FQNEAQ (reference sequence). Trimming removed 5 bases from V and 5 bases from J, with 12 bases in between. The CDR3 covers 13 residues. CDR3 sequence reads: CASSQSIDYGYTF. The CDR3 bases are TGTGCCAGCAGCCAAAGCATAGATTATGGCTACACCTTC. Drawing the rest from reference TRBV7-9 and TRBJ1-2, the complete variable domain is DTGVSQNPRHKITKRGQNVTFRCDPISEHNRLYWYRQTLGQGPEFLTYFQNEAQLEKSRLLSDRFSAERPKGSFSTLEIQRTEQGDSAMYLCASSQSIDYGYTFGSGTRLTVV.

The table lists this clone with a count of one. CDR3 protein: CASSLADRDNQPQHF. The DNA for the CDR3 is TGTGCCAGCAGCTTAGCCGACAGGGATAATCAGCCCCAGCATTTT. The chain has TRBV7-2 and TRBJ1-5; 7 bases match TRBD1. J gave up 4 bases and V 0 bases, and 3 bases lay outside the gene matches. CDR1 and CDR2 (germline): SGHTA, FQGNSA. The CDR3 loop spans 15 amino acids.

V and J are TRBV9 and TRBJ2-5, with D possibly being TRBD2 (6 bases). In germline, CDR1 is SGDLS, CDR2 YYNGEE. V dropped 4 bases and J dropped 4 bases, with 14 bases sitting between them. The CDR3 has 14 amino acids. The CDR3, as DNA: TGTGCCAGCAGCTCCGGGACTTTGAGAGAGACCCAGTACTTC. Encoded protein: CASSSGTLRETQYF.

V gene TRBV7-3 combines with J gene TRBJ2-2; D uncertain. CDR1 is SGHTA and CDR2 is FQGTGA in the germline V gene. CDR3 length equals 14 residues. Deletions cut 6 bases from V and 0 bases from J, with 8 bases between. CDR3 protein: CASRGGSNTGELFF. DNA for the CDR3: TGTGCCAGCAGGGGCGGCTCGAACACCGGGGAGCTGTTTTTT.

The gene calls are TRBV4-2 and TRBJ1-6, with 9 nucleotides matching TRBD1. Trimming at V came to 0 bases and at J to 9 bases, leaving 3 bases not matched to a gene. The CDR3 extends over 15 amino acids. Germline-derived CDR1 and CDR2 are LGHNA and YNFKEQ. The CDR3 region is CASSQETGGSSPLHF. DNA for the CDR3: TGTGCCAGCAGCCAAGAGACAGGGGGGAGTTCACCCCTCCACTTT.

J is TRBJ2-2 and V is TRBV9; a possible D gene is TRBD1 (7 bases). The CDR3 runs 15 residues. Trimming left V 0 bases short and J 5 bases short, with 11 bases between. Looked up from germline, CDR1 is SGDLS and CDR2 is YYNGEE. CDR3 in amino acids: CASSVGQGGTGELFF. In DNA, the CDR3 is TGTGCCAGCAGCGTAGGGCAGGGGGGAACCGGGGAGCTGTTTTTT.

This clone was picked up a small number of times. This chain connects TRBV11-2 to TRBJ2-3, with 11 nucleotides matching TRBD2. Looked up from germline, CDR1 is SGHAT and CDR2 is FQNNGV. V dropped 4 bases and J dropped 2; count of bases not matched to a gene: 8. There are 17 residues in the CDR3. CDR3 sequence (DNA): TGTGCCAGCAGCTCCAACCCTAGCGGGAGGCTCACAGATACGCAGTATTTT. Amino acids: CASSSNPSGRLTDTQYF. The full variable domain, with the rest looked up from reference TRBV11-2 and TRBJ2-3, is EAGVAQSPRYKIIEKRQSVAFWCNPISGHATLYWYQQILGQGPKLLIQFQNNGVVDDSQLPKDRFSAERLKGVDSTLKIQPAKLEDSAVYLCASSSNPSGRLTDTQYFGPGTRLTVL.